This T cell receptor (beta chain) was identified in a study of blood T cell repertoires in COVID-19. Study-wide context: From T cells, B-cell-depleted T cells, or PBMCs came the material, which was cDNA or gDNA.

TCRdb's table, derived via immunoSEQ multiplex PCR, lists solely in-frame clones and lacks some. Of hundreds of thousands of clones detected, more than 75% appear once; the ten largest clones hold about 2%. V lost 3 bases, J lost 4 bases, and 16 bases lay in between. The CDR3 is 16 residues long. The TCR originated in a woman aged 60 to 75 with COVID-19, enrolled during active disease. This rearrangement joins TRBV23-1 to TRBJ1-5, with D unresolved. TRBV23-1 is reported as an ORF; its role is uncertain. The sample consisted of peripheral blood. In nucleotides, the CDR3 is TGCGCCAGCAGTCATCCCAGACACCAGGAAAATCAGCCCCAGCATTTT. Protein product: CASSHPRHQENQPQHF.